This T cell receptor (beta chain) was identified during a study of graft-versus-host responses after intestinal transplantation. Study details: The whole recipient group had anti-thymocyte globulin induction followed by tacrolimus and steroids for around 3 years.

Libraries were prepared by immunoSEQ multiplex PCR; TCRdb keeps only in-frame clonotypes and omits some of them. The sample shows some 140,000 clones, about nine tenths of them seen only once. General study results and limits: In recipient marrow, GvH clones were found, and some appeared first in ileum or blood.

V dropped 4 bases and J dropped 8; count of bases not matched to a gene: 5. The CDR3 covers 13 residues. Germline V gives CDR1 SGHTA, CDR2 FQGNSA. With regard to this clone: Its antigen is unidentified.

The TCR originated in a human donor who received an intestinal transplant. The V gene is TRBV7-2, the J gene TRBJ1-2; the match to TRBD1 covers 9 bases. Material: unstimulated CD4+ T cells sorted from spleen or lymph node cells, obtained before intestinal transplant. This CDR3 is CASSYGQGRGYTF. DNA for the CDR3: TGTGCCAGCAGCTACGGACAGGGGCGAGGCTACACCTTC. The full variable domain, with the rest looked up from reference TRBV7-2 and TRBJ1-2, is GAGVSQSPSNKVTEKGKDVELRCDPISGHTALYWYRQSLGQGLEFLIYFQGNSAPDKSGLPSDRFSAERTGGSVSTLTIQRTQQEDSAVYLCASSYGQGRGYTFGSGTRLTVV.